The 26 T cell receptor beta chains reported below all come from one sample, sequenced in a study of blood T cell repertoires in COVID-19. The assay was immunoSEQ multiplex PCR, and TCRdb's table has in-frame clones only and misses some. The sample has 55,000 to 70,000 clones; around nine tenths are singletons. The sequenced material came from peripheral blood. These receptors all come from a man between 65 and 85 years old with acute or convalescent COVID-19.

V gene TRBV5-1 combines with J gene TRBJ1-4; perhaps TRBD1 as D (6 bases). Germline CDR1 reads SGHRS; CDR2 reads YFSETQ. The CDR3 totals 16 residues. Trimming removed 1 base from V and 5 bases from J, with 15 bases in between. CDR3 DNA sequence: TGCGCCAGCAGCTTGAGGCCGGCAGGGGAAAATGAAAAACTGTTTTTT. Encoded protein: CASSLRPAGENEKLFF.

The CDR3 nucleotides are TGTGCCTGGACTTACAGGAACTCTGGGGCCAACGTCCTGACTTTC. This translates into CAWTYRNSGANVLTF. V and J are TRBV30 and TRBJ2-6, with D perhaps TRBD1 (5 bases). V was clipped by 4 bases and J by 0 bases, with 10 bases between them. The CDR3 has 15 amino acids. Germline CDR1 GTSNPN, CDR2 SVGIG (reference sequence).

This chain links TRBV6-5 with TRBJ2-1; 9 nucleotides line up with TRBD1. This CDR3 region has 15 residues. The V and J ends lost 7 bases and 7 bases, in that order; junction bases with no gene match: 11. Germline CDR1 reads MNHEY; CDR2 reads SVGAGI. This CDR3 reads CASIQPGQGVNEQFF. DNA of the CDR3: TGTGCCAGCATCCAACCGGGACAGGGTGTAAATGAGCAGTTCTTC.

The V and J genes are TRBV7-6 and TRBJ2-5; 7 bases match TRBD2. J gave up 6 bases and V 5 bases, and 12 bases lay outside the gene matches. The length of the CDR3 is 15 residues. Looked up from germline, CDR1 is SGHVS and CDR2 is FNYEAQ. The CDR3 coding sequence is TGTGCCAGCAGCCCTGTGGGGGGGAGGGTGAAGACCCAGTACTTC. As protein: CASSPVGGRVKTQYF.

The chain employs TRBV21-1 and TRBJ2-7; the D segment call TRBD2 is taken from the table without a DNA check. TRBV21-1 is a recognized pseudogene. The CDR3 is 15 residues long. The CDR3 DNA reads TGTGCCAGCAGCAAAAAACGGGACTCCTCCTACGAGCAGTACTTC. It yields the protein CASSKKRDSSYEQYF.

V and J are TRBV18 and TRBJ2-1, with 8 bases matching TRBD2. The CDR3 extends over 16 amino acids. V lost 4 bases, J lost 0 bases, and 5 bases stayed unmatched. Per the germline V gene, CDR1 is KGHSH and CDR2 is LQKENI. CDR3 sequence reads: CASSLTSGSSYNEQFF. The CDR3 DNA follows: TGTGCCAGCTCACTAACTAGCGGTAGCTCCTACAATGAGCAGTTCTTC.

This chain uses TRBV5-1 with TRBJ2-2; 7 nucleotides line up with TRBD2. CDR1 and CDR2 (germline): SGHRS, YFSETQ. There are 16 residues in the CDR3. V lost 0 bases and J lost 6; bases outside the gene matches: 8. The CDR3 coding sequence is TGCGCCAGCAGCTTGGGGGCCAGCGGGATAGCCGGGGAGCTGTTTTTT. Residues: CASSLGASGIAGELFF.

The rearrangement links TRBV18 to TRBJ2-1; 7 bases match TRBD2. CDR1 and CDR2 from the germline V gene are KGHSH and LQKENI. The CDR3 loop spans 15 amino acids. V shed 6 bases and J 7 bases; nucleotides not matched to a gene: 12. DNA for the CDR3: TGTGCCAGCTCCCCATCCGGGAGGTATGGAAATGAGCAGTTCTTC. Its protein product is CASSPSGRYGNEQFF.

The chain joins TRBV11-2 to TRBJ2-1; D not certain. CDR1 SGHAT and CDR2 FQNNGV come from the germline V gene. Trimming removed 3 bases from V and 0 bases from J, with 6 bases in between. The CDR3 sequence is 14 residues long. The CDR3 region is CASSLTSSYNEQFF. CDR3 DNA: TGTGCCAGCAGCTTGACAAGCTCCTACAATGAGCAGTTCTTC.

V and J are TRBV2 and TRBJ1-1; no definite D call. Trimming pared 1 base from V and 1 base from J, leaving 7 bases between. The germline V gene encodes CDR1 SNHLY and CDR2 FYNNEI. The CDR3 extends over 14 amino acids. CDR3 DNA sequence: TGTGCCAGCAGTGAAGGATACTCGAACACTGAAGCTTTCTTT. This encodes CASSEGYSNTEAFF.

The chain recombines TRBV11-2 with TRBJ1-4, with 9 bases that match TRBD1. V lost 0 bases, J lost 8 bases, and 10 bases stayed unmatched. The CDR3 sequence is 17 residues long. Germline V gene lookup returns CDR1 SGHAT and CDR2 FQNNGV. In DNA, the CDR3 is TGTGCCAGCAGCTTAGAGTGGGGACAGGGCTTGCGGGAAAAACTGTTTTTT. It is translated as CASSLEWGQGLREKLFF.

The chain uses TRBV3-1 (or the pseudogene TRBV3-2) and TRBJ1-2; TRBD1 matches at 8 bases. J lost 7 bases, V lost 5 bases, and 9 bases had no gene match. The CDR3 sequence is 14 residues long. Germline V gives CDR1 LGHDT, CDR2 YNNKEL (reference sequence). The CDR3 DNA reads as TGTGCCAGCAGCTTCGGACAGGGAAAGGGTGGCTACACCTTC. Translation gives CASSFGQGKGGYTF.

The chain links TRBV5-5 to TRBJ1-5; D remains unclear. V was clipped by 4 bases and J by 6 bases, with 11 bases between them. Germline V gives CDR1 SGHKS, CDR2 YYEKEE (reference sequence). CDR3 size: 13 residues. CDR3: CASSQEGGQPQHF. The CDR3 DNA is TGTGCCAGCAGCCAGGAGGGAGGTCAGCCCCAGCATTTT. Supplemented by reference TRBV5-5 and TRBJ1-5, the full variable domain reads DAGVTQSPTHLIKTRGQQVTLRCSPISGHKSVSWYQQVLGQGPQFIFQYYEKEERGRGNFPDRFSARQFPNYSSELNVNALLLGDSALYLCASSQEGGQPQHFGDGTRLSIL.

The V call is TRBV15, the J call TRBJ2-1; 12 bases are shared with TRBD2. V shed 0 bases, J shed 5 bases, and the junction held 2 bases outside the gene matches. CDR1 is LNHNV and CDR2 is YYDKDF in the germline V gene (reference sequence). The CDR3 is 16 amino acids. The CDR3 bases are TGTGCCACCAGCAGAGATTGGACTAGCGGGAACAATGAGCAGTTCTTC. It encodes CATSRDWTSGNNEQFF.

The V and J genes are TRBV5-4 and TRBJ1-2; the D is unclear. This CDR3 has 12 residues. Trimming took 3 bases from V and 10 from J, leaving 13 bases between them. CDR1 is SGHNT, CDR2 YYREEE, per germline (reference sequence). The CDR3 reads CASSSGFSYYTF. CDR3 coding DNA: TGTGCCAGCAGCTCCGGGTTCTCGTACTACACCTTC.

The gene calls are TRBV12-3 or TRBV12-4 and TRBJ1-5; D unclear. The CDR3 extends over 13 amino acids. V lost 4 bases and J 1 base, leaving 5 bases between the germline ends. The DNA of the CDR3 is TGTGCCAGCAGTTCCAGGAGCAATCAGCCCCAGCATTTT. Its translation: CASSSRSNQPQHF.

The chain has TRBV6-2 or TRBV6-3 and TRBJ1-2, with D uncertain. This CDR3 comprises 15 residues. The germline V gene encodes CDR1 MNHEY and CDR2 SVGEGT. V dropped 6 bases and J dropped 4 bases, with 18 bases sitting between them. The CDR3 DNA is TGTGCCAGCAGCCATATAGAAACTTACAGCTATGGCTACACCTTC. Its translation: CASSHIETYSYGYTF.

The rearrangement uses TRBV9 and TRBJ2-5; 8 bases align to TRBD2. Germline CDR1 reads SGDLS; CDR2 reads YYNGEE. V gave up 3 bases and J gave up 2 bases; unmatched junction bases: 12. The CDR3 contains 17 residues. The CDR3 sequence: CASSAFRASGLQETQYF. The CDR3, as DNA: TGTGCCAGCAGCGCCTTCCGGGCTAGCGGGTTACAAGAGACCCAGTACTTC.

This sequence joins TRBV27 and TRBJ2-1; a possible D gene is TRBD2 (7 bases). Germline lookup yields CDR1 MNHEY and CDR2 SMNVEV (reference sequence). The CDR3 loop spans 15 amino acids. Trimming left V 3 bases short and J 5 bases short, with 14 bases between. This chain's CDR3 is CASSLAGAFHNEQFF. In DNA, the CDR3 is TGTGCCAGCAGTTTGGCGGGGGCATTCCACAATGAGCAGTTCTTC.

The V gene is TRBV3-1 (or the pseudogene TRBV3-2), the J gene TRBJ1-1, with D unclear. With 0 bases removed from V and 11 bases from J, the gap between germline ends came to 7 bases. Germline lookup yields CDR1 LGHDT and CDR2 YNNKEL (reference sequence). The CDR3 spans 11 residues. The CDR3, as DNA: TGTGCCAGCAGCCAAGATAAAATCGCTTTCTTT. Translating it yields CASSQDKIAFF.

The J gene is TRBJ1-6, the V gene TRBV5-1; 7 positions match TRBD1. The CDR3 spans 15 residues. Germline V gives CDR1 SGHRS, CDR2 YFSETQ. Unmatched junction bases numbered 5, after V lost 0 bases and J lost 8 bases. The CDR3 protein is CASSLAGGVDSPLHF. The CDR3, as DNA: TGCGCCAGCAGCTTGGCAGGGGGTGTAGATTCACCCCTCCACTTT. Using reference TRBV5-1 and TRBJ1-6 for the parts outside the CDR3, the full variable domain is KAGVTQTPRYLIKTRGQQVTLSCSPISGHRSVSWYQQTPGQGLQFLFEYFSETQRNKGNFPGRFSGRQFSNSRSEMNVSTLELGDSALYLCASSLAGGVDSPLHFGNGTRLTVT.

DNA for the CDR3: TGTGCCAGCTCACCAAGTCGAGATCAGCCCCAGCATTTT. Protein product: CASSPSRDQPQHF. The chain is built from TRBV18 and TRBJ1-5; D is unresolved. Germline V gene lookup returns CDR1 KGHSH and CDR2 LQKENI. Trimming shortened V by 2 bases and J by 5 bases, and 7 bases separated the two germline ends. This CDR3 is 13 amino acids long.

The V call is TRBV5-4, the J call TRBJ2-7; D perhaps matches TRBD1 (8 bases). CDR3 length: 15 amino acids. The V end lost 0 bases, the J end lost 4 bases, and 14 bases lay between the germline ends. Germline CDR1 reads SGHNT; CDR2 reads YYREEE (reference sequence). CDR3 coding DNA: TGTGCCAGCAGCTTGGAGTACAGGGGGGGATACGAGCAGTACTTC. Amino acids: CASSLEYRGGYEQYF.

The V call is TRBV6-4, the J call TRBJ2-1; 8 bases map to TRBD2. The CDR3 loop spans 13 amino acids. The J segment lost 8 bases and the V segment lost 2 bases, leaving 2 bases of the junction unmatched. Looked up from germline, CDR1 is MRHNA and CDR2 is SNTAGT. The CDR3 sequence: CASSDLAGYEQFF. For the CDR3, the DNA is TGTGCCAGCAGTGACCTAGCGGGCTATGAGCAGTTCTTC.

This sequence joins TRBV15 and TRBJ1-2, with TRBD1 as a possible D gene (5 bases). Per germline, CDR1 LNHNV and CDR2 YYDKDF (reference sequence). The CDR3 runs 17 residues. V gave up 2 bases and J gave up 2 bases, with 18 bases separating them. The CDR3 spells CATSRWGDQTTNYGYTF. CDR3 DNA sequence: TGTGCCACCAGCAGATGGGGGGACCAAACTACAAACTATGGCTACACCTTC. The whole variable domain, filled in from reference TRBV15 and TRBJ1-2, reads DAMVIQNPRYQVTQFGKPVTLSCSQTLNHNVMYWYQQKSSQAPKLLFHYYDKDFNNEADTPDNFQSRRPNTSFCFLDIRSPGLGDTAMYLCATSRWGDQTTNYGYTFGSGTRLTVV.

The J gene is TRBJ2-1, the V gene TRBV5-4; D is unresolved. This CDR3 is 14 amino acids long. Germline V gives CDR1 SGHNT, CDR2 YYREEE (reference sequence). V was trimmed by 6 bases and J by 5 bases, leaving 15 bases between them. In DNA form, the CDR3 reads TGTGCCAGCACCCCCCTTCCGAGAAACAATGAGCAGTTCTTC. Protein: CASTPLPRNNEQFF.